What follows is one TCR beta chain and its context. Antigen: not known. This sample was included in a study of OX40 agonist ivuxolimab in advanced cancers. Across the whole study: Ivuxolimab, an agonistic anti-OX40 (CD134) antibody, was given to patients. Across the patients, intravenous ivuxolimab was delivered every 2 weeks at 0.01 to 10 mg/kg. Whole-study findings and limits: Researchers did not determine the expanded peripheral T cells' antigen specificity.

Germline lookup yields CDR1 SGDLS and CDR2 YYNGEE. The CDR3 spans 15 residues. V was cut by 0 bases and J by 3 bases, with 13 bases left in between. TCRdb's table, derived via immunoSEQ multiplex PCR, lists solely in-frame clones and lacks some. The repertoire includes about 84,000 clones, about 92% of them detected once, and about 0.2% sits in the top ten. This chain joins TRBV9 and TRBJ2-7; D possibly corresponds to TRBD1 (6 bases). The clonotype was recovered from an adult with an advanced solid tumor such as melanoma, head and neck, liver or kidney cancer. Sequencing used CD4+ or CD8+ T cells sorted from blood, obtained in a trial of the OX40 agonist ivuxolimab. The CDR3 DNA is TGTGCCAGCAGCGTAGATGGACAGCCTAACTACGAGCAGTACTTC. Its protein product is CASSVDGQPNYEQYF.